The next 28 T cell receptor beta chains were all read from a single sample in a study of blood T cells in healthy people across ages. Sample-barcoded 5' priming and a J-beta primer mix drove a second PCR of about 6 to 12 cycles. Each CDR3 protein gets one entry after TCRdb re-called the 5' RACE reads with MiXCR. The sample records fewer than 2,000,000 distinct CDR3 sequences, about 35% being singletons. Sequenced material: blood. The source of these receptors is a woman in her 30s in good health.

This sequence joins TRBV29-1 and TRBJ1-2, with a tentative D call TRBD1 (6 bases). V lost 5 bases, J lost 6 bases, and 19 bases lay in between. The CDR3 consists of 14 residues. Germline values: CDR1 SQVTM, CDR2 ANQGSEA. The CDR3 DNA reads TGCAGCGTTAAGGCGGGGGGGCCAGGGGATGGCTACACCTTC. This encodes CSVKAGGPGDGYTF.

A word on this clonotype: A much larger clone lies one base from this, so it may be a read error. The rearrangement joins TRBV4-1 to TRBJ2-5; perhaps TRBD1 as D (5 bases). The germline gives CDR1 MGHRA, CDR2 YSYEKL. This CDR3 is built from 16 residues. The CDR3 DNA reads as TGCGCCAGCGGCCAAGATCCTGGGGCAGCCACAGAGACCCAGTACTTC. Its translation: CASGQDPGAATETQYF.

This chain joins TRBV15 and TRBJ1-1; 7 positions agree with TRBD1. There are 14 residues in the CDR3. Germline V gene lookup returns CDR1 LNHNV and CDR2 YYDKDF (reference sequence). With V trimmed by 3 bases and J by 1 base, 2 bases remained unmatched. The CDR3 DNA reads as TGTGCCACCAGCAGCGGGACAGAGAACACTGAAGCTTTCTTT. Residues: CATSSGTENTEAFF.

In its sample, this clonotype was seen a few times. J is TRBJ1-1 and V is TRBV6-1, with D possibly being TRBD1 (5 bases). CDR1 is MNHNS, CDR2 SASEGT, per germline. The ends were cut back, 6 bases at V and 11 bases at J, with 19 bases in the middle. The length of the CDR3 is 13 residues. The DNA for the CDR3 is TGTGCCAGCAGGATGGCAGGGTCCTCAGGGGCTTTCTTT. Amino acids: CASRMAGSSGAFF.

This clonotype was observed a handful of times. The V call is TRBV7-8, the J call TRBJ2-7, with TRBD2 matching 8 bases. CDR1 SGHVS and CDR2 FQNEAQ come from the germline V gene. The ends lost 5 bases at V and 3 bases at J; junction bases unmatched: 6. CDR3 length equals 14 residues. This CDR3 is CASSDRTSYYEQYF. In nucleotides, the CDR3 is TGTGCCAGCAGCGACCGGACTAGCTACTACGAGCAGTACTTC.

The rearrangement joins TRBV20-1 to TRBJ2-7; the D gene is possibly TRBD2 (5 bases). The germline gives CDR1 DFQATT, CDR2 SNEGSKA (reference sequence). The CDR3 spans 14 residues. V dropped 3 bases and J dropped 2 bases, with 14 bases sitting between them. The CDR3 region has the DNA TGCAGTGCTAGGTTAGCGCGGGCGGCCTACGAGCAGTACTTC. Translating gives CSARLARAAYEQYF.

Concerning this clonotype itself: The junction departs from germline at one end; a sequencing error may be responsible. The rearrangement joins TRBV4-1 to TRBJ2-1; maybe TRBD2 (7 bases). The germline CDR1 and CDR2 sequences are MGHRA and YSYEKL. This CDR3 has 17 amino acids. The CDR3 loop is CTSSHVLRGADYNEQFF. The DNA for the CDR3 is TGCACCAGCAGCCATGTCCTCCGGGGGGCCGACTACAATGAGCAGTTCTTC.

The chain has TRBV5-1 and TRBJ2-7, with 13 nucleotides matching TRBD2. CDR1 SGHRS and CDR2 YFSETQ come from the germline V gene. The CDR3 covers 16 residues. V dropped 0 bases and J dropped 2; count of bases not matched to a gene: 2. CDR3 DNA: TGCGCCAGCAGCTTGGAACTAGCGGGAGGGACCTACGAGCAGTACTTC. Protein sequence: CASSLELAGGTYEQYF.

The V call is TRBV2, the J call TRBJ1-1, with D perhaps matching TRBD1 (5 bases). The CDR3 consists of 13 residues. The V end was cut by 7 bases, the J end by 6 bases, with 15 bases between. CDR1 and CDR2 from the germline V gene are SNHLY and FYNNEI. Written as DNA, the CDR3 is TGTGCCAGCACCGGGGGGGGATTCGCTGAAGCTTTCTTT. Its translation: CASTGGGFAEAFF. The complete variable domain, with remaining parts taken from reference TRBV2 and TRBJ1-1, reads EPEVTQTPSHQVTQMGQEVILRCVPISNHLYFYWYRQILGQKVEFLVSFYNNEISEKSEIFDDQFSVERPDGSNFTLKIRSTKLEDSAMYFCASTGGGFAEAFFGQGTRLTVV.

This clonotype has a single count. The rearrangement links TRBV7-8 to TRBJ1-1; D remains unclear. The CDR3 is made up of 15 amino acids. V lost 0 bases to trimming and J lost 4 bases, with 12 bases between them. Germline V gives CDR1 SGHVS, CDR2 FQNEAQ. Written as DNA, the CDR3 is TGTGCCAGCAGCTTAGCGCTCGGGCAGAGCACTGAAGCTTTCTTT. Encoded protein: CASSLALGQSTEAFF.

This clonotype appeared a few times. This sequence joins TRBV7-9 and TRBJ1-2; possibly TRBD1 for D (6 bases). Germline values: CDR1 SEHNR, CDR2 FQNEAQ (reference sequence). The CDR3 covers 15 residues. Deletions cut 0 bases from V and 6 bases from J, with 14 bases between. The CDR3 loop is CASSLAPGGKDGYTF. The CDR3 DNA sequence: TGTGCCAGCAGCTTAGCTCCGGGGGGCAAGGATGGCTACACCTTC.

This clonotype was picked up many times. The rearrangement uses TRBV28 and TRBJ2-7; tentatively, D is TRBD2 (5 bases). The CDR3 is made up of 13 amino acids. The V end was cut by 6 bases, the J end by 2 bases, with 11 bases between. Per germline, CDR1 MDHEN and CDR2 SYDVKM. DNA for the CDR3: TGTGCCAGCAGCTTAAGGACTCCCTACGAGCAGTACTTC. Its protein is CASSLRTPYEQYF.

The sample holds a few counts of this clonotype. The genes are TRBV25-1 and TRBJ1-1; D possibly corresponds to TRBD1 (6 bases). The CDR3 is made up of 15 amino acids. The V gene lost 7 bases and the J gene lost 0 bases, with 15 bases spanning the gap. Germline V gene data show CDR1 as MGHDK and CDR2 as SYGVNS. This CDR3 is CASIGTPSMNTEAFF. The CDR3 DNA follows: TGTGCCAGCATCGGGACACCCAGCATGAACACTGAAGCTTTCTTT.

This clonotype came up a few times. This chain uses TRBV7-9 with TRBJ2-3, with unresolved D. This CDR3 is built from 15 residues. The germline CDR1 and CDR2 sequences are SEHNR and FQNEAQ (reference sequence). Trimming cost V 4 bases and J 4 bases, with 15 bases left between them. CDR3 in amino acids: CASSSFPGPADTQYF. The CDR3 DNA follows: TGTGCCAGCAGCTCGTTTCCAGGTCCTGCAGATACGCAGTATTTT.

The V and J genes are TRBV28 and TRBJ2-7; the D is unclear. Between the trimmed V and J ends, which lost 2 bases and 4 bases, there was a span of 18 bases. Per germline, CDR1 MDHEN and CDR2 SYDVKM. The CDR3 contains 16 residues. CDR3 in DNA: TGTGCCAGCAGTTTAGTCTCGGCCGAGCTTCGATACGAGCAGTACTTC. It yields the protein CASSLVSAELRYEQYF. Full variable domain (remainder filled in from reference TRBV28 and TRBJ2-7): DVKVTQSSRYLVKRTGEKVFLECVQDMDHENMFWYRQDPGLGLRLIYFSYDVKMKEKGDIPEGYSVSREKKERFSLILESASTNQTSMYLCASSLVSAELRYEQYFGPGTRLTVT.

This clonotype was counted ten times or more. The chain uses TRBV20-1 and TRBJ2-5; the D is unclear. Trimming took 3 bases from V and 5 from J, leaving 7 bases between them. The CDR3 is 11 residues long. The V gene's germline CDR1 is DFQATT and CDR2 SNEGSKA (reference sequence). The chain's CDR3 is CSARLIETQYF. CDR3 coding DNA: TGCAGTGCTAGGCTGATTGAGACCCAGTACTTC.

The CDR3: CASSPGRGRYNEQFF. For the CDR3, the DNA is TGTGCCAGCTCCCCGGGCCGTGGGAGGTACAATGAGCAGTTCTTC. V is TRBV18 and J is TRBJ2-1; tentative D call: TRBD2 (6 bases). This CDR3 spans 15 amino acids. The germline CDR1 and CDR2 sequences are KGHSH and LQKENI. Trimming cost V 6 bases and J 4 bases, with 16 bases left between them.

This clonotype appeared many times. The chain recombines TRBV7-2 with TRBJ1-2; 7 nucleotides line up with TRBD1. Germline CDR1 is SGHTA and CDR2 is FQGNSA. Trimming at V came to 6 bases and at J to 4 bases, leaving 5 bases not matched to a gene. The length of the CDR3 is 13 residues. The CDR3 nucleotides are TGTGCCAGCAGGAGGGGACAGAGCTATGGCTACACCTTC. Translated: CASRRGQSYGYTF.

V usage is TRBV9 and J usage is TRBJ2-7, with D unresolved. The CDR3 totals 13 residues. With 3 bases removed from V and 0 bases from J, the gap between germline ends came to 7 bases. Germline V CDR1 and CDR2: SGDLS, YYNGEE. CDR3 nucleotides: TGTGCCAGCAGCGCCCAGGCCTCCTACGAGCAGTACTTC. Its protein is CASSAQASYEQYF.

J is TRBJ2-5 and V is TRBV3-1; TRBD2 matches 7 bases. CDR1 and CDR2 (germline): LGHDT, YNNKEL (reference sequence). V was pared by 1 base and J by 1 base, with 3 bases of the junction left unmatched. CDR3 length: 15 amino acids. The CDR3 region has the DNA TGTGCCAGCAGCCAAGCCGGGGGGTTCCAAGAGACCCAGTACTTC. This encodes CASSQAGGFQETQYF.

This rearrangement joins TRBV3-1 to TRBJ2-3, with D perhaps matching TRBD2 (6 bases). V shed 5 bases and J shed 4 bases, with 22 bases lying between them. The CDR3 covers 17 residues. Per germline, CDR1 LGHDT and CDR2 YNNKEL (reference sequence). The DNA for the CDR3 is TGTGCCAGCAGCAATACCGAGGACTACTTCAGGCCAGATACGCAGTATTTT. This translates into CASSNTEDYFRPDTQYF.

The chain is built from TRBV6-6 and TRBJ2-3; D unresolved. With 6 bases removed from V and 3 bases from J, the gap between germline ends came to 10 bases. The germline V gene has CDR1 MNHNY and CDR2 SVGAGI (reference sequence). This CDR3 is built from 13 residues. CDR3 amino acids: CASSAYMTDTQYF. CDR3 sequence (DNA): TGTGCCAGCAGCGCCTACATGACAGATACGCAGTATTTT.

The V gene is TRBV12-3 or TRBV12-4, the J gene TRBJ2-7; 7 nucleotides align to TRBD2. There are 15 residues in the CDR3. With 1 base clipped from V and 0 bases from J, the junction kept 3 bases outside the gene matches. The CDR3 protein is CASSLGGSPSYEQYF. The CDR3 nucleotides are TGTGCCAGCAGTTTAGGCGGGAGCCCCTCCTACGAGCAGTACTTC.

CDR3 sequence reads: CSARTGQNTGELFF. The CDR3 nucleotides read TGCAGTGCTAGAACAGGACAGAACACCGGGGAGCTGTTTTTT. The chain has TRBV20-1 and TRBJ2-2; maybe TRBD1 (5 bases). This CDR3 comprises 14 residues. Germline V lookup: CDR1 DFQATT, CDR2 SNEGSKA (reference sequence). With 2 bases removed from V and 1 base from J, the gap between germline ends came to 8 bases.

The chain carries TRBV10-1 and TRBJ2-1, with 9 bases matching TRBD2. From germline, CDR1 is WNHNN and CDR2 SYGVQD (reference sequence). V shed 0 bases and J 6 bases; nucleotides not matched to a gene: 3. This CDR3 has 15 residues. The CDR3 here is CASSESSGGRNEQFF. The CDR3 region has the DNA TGCGCCAGCAGTGAGTCAAGCGGGGGGCGCAATGAGCAGTTCTTC.

The chain is built from TRBV4-1 and TRBJ2-1, with 8 bases matching TRBD1. CDR3 length: 16 residues. V gave up 3 bases and J gave up 7 bases; unmatched junction bases: 11. Germline CDR1 MGHRA, CDR2 YSYEKL. CDR3 residues: CASSQGPGTGCNEQFF. In DNA, the CDR3 is TGCGCCAGCAGCCAGGGGCCGGGGACAGGCTGTAATGAGCAGTTCTTC.

The chain couples TRBV7-9 to TRBJ2-6, with D tentatively TRBD1 (6 bases). In germline, CDR1 is SEHNR, CDR2 FQNEAQ (reference sequence). The CDR3 loop spans 15 amino acids. V was shortened by 10 bases and J by 2 bases, with 15 bases between the two germline ends. DNA of the CDR3: TGTGCCAACAGTTTAACAGGGACTGGGGCCAACGTCCTGACTTTC. Translation gives CANSLTGTGANVLTF. The full variable domain, with the rest looked up from reference TRBV7-9 and TRBJ2-6, is DTGVSQNPRHKITKRGQNVTFRCDPISEHNRLYWYRQTLGQGPEFLTYFQNEAQLEKSRLLSDRFSAERPKGSFSTLEIQRTEQGDSAMYLCANSLTGTGANVLTFGAGSRLTVL.

A remark on this clonotype: A read error may be the cause here, since a much bigger clone is one base away. The DNA of the CDR3 is TGCAGCGTTGAAGAAATCAGTGAGCAGTACTTC. Protein sequence: CSVEEISEQYF. The genes are TRBV29-1 and TRBJ2-1, with unresolved D. Matching the DNA end better, TRBJ2-7 makes the J call doubtful. Germline lookup yields CDR1 SQVTM and CDR2 ANQGSEA. This CDR3 has 11 residues.